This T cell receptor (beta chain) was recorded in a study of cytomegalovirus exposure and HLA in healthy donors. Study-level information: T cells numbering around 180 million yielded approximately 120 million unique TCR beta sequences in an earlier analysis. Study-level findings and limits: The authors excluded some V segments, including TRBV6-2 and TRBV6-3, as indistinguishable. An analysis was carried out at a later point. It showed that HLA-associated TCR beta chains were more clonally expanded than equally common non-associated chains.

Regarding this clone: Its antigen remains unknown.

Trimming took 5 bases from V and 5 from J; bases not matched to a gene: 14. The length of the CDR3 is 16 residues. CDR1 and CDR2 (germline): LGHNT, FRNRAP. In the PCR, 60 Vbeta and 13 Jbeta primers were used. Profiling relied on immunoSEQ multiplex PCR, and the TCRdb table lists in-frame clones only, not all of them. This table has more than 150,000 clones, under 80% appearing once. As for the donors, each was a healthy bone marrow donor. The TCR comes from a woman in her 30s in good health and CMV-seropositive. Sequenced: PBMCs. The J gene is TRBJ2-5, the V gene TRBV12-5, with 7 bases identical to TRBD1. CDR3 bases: TGTGCTAGTGGTCCGGCCGACAGGGCCCTTGGGGAGACCCAGTACTTC. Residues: CASGPADRALGETQYF. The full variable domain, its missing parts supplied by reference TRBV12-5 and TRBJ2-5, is DARVTQTPRHKVTEMGQEVTMRCQPILGHNTVFWYRQTMMQGLELLAYFRNRAPLDDSGMPKDRFSAEMPDATLATLKIQPSEPRDSAVYFCASGPADRALGETQYFGPGTRLLVL.